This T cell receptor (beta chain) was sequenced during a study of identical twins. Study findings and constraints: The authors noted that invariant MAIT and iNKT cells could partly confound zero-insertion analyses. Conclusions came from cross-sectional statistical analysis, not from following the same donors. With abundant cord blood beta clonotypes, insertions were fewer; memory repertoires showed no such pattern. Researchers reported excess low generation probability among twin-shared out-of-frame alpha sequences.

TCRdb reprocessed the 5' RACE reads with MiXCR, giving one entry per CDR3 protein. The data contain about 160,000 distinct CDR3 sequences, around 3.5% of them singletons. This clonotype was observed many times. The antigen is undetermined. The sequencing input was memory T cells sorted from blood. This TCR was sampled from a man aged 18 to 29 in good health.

The CDR3 DNA is TGTGCCAGCAGCCAAGGGCCTGGGATCACGTCCCACAATGAGCAGTTCTTC. Translated, it gives CASSQGPGITSHNEQFF. The rearrangement uses TRBV3-1 and TRBJ2-1; D is unresolved. Germline V CDR1 and CDR2: LGHDT, YNNKEL (reference sequence). The germline V and J ends were trimmed by 1 base and 5 bases, with 18 bases remaining between them. This CDR3 contains 17 residues.